A single sample is the source of the 26 T cell receptor beta chains below, sequenced in a study of Graves' ophthalmopathy and Graves' hyperthyroidism. Amplification targeted the TCR beta CDR3 regions, with RNA transcripts as the source material. First-round RT-PCR with HTBI primers preceded a second-round multiplex PCR. TCRdb reprocessed the multiplex PCR reads via MiXCR and lists one record per CDR3 protein. The top ten hold roughly 3% of the sample, which has hundreds of thousands of distinct CDR3 sequences, roughly 20% seen once. Sequenced input: peripheral blood. The receptors were gathered from a woman younger than 30 with stable Graves' hyperthyroidism.

This clonotype was recorded a few times. The chain uses TRBV5-1 and TRBJ2-2, with 7 positions matching TRBD1. This CDR3 has 15 amino acids. V lost 3 bases and J lost 4; bases outside the gene matches: 6. The germline CDR1 and CDR2 sequences are SGHRS and YFSETQ. The CDR3 nucleotides are TGCGCCAGCAGCTACGACAGGGTAGGCACCGGGGAGCTGTTTTTT. This translates into CASSYDRVGTGELFF.

This clonotype was seen a single time. This chain links TRBV7-9 with TRBJ2-7, with 9 nucleotides matching TRBD1. The J segment lost 3 bases and the V segment lost 5 bases, leaving 8 bases of the junction unmatched. CDR3 length: 15 residues. The germline V gene encodes CDR1 SEHNR and CDR2 FQNEAQ (reference sequence). CDR3 nucleotide sequence: TGTGCCAGCAGCATCAACCGGGACAGGGTCTACGAGCAGTACTTC. Translated: CASSINRDRVYEQYF.

This clonotype has ten or more counts. This rearrangement joins TRBV12-3 or TRBV12-4 to TRBJ2-5; 7 nucleotides align to TRBD1. This CDR3 spans 14 amino acids. With 3 bases clipped from V and 2 bases from J, the junction kept 3 bases outside the gene matches. The CDR3 region has the DNA TGTGCCAGCAGTTTGAGGGACAGACAAGAGACCCAGTACTTC. It translates to CASSLRDRQETQYF.

The chain has TRBV5-1 and TRBJ2-7; 7 bases fit TRBD2. Germline V CDR1 and CDR2: SGHRS, YFSETQ. J lost 7 bases, V lost 4 bases, and 11 bases had no gene match. The CDR3 has 14 residues. CDR3 DNA sequence: TGCGCCAGCAGCGACGGGAGGAGCTCGGGGGAGCAGTACTTC. It specifies CASSDGRSSGEQYF.

V is TRBV5-1 and J is TRBJ1-2; D ambiguous. The CDR3 has 14 amino acids. Germline CDR1 reads SGHRS; CDR2 reads YFSETQ. With 1 base removed from V and 4 bases from J, the gap between germline ends came to 11 bases. CDR3 nucleotide sequence: TGCGCCAGCAGCTTGTGGCCGGGTTTCTATGGCTACACCTTC. Its protein product is CASSLWPGFYGYTF.

This clonotype was recorded at least ten times. This chain links TRBV2 with TRBJ2-2; 7 bases match TRBD1. J gave up 4 bases and V 6 bases, and 8 bases lay outside the gene matches. Germline CDR1 reads SNHLY; CDR2 reads FYNNEI. The CDR3 totals 15 residues. CDR3 residues: CASRIRAGGTGELFF. CDR3 bases: TGTGCCAGCAGAATAAGGGCAGGGGGCACCGGGGAGCTGTTTTTT.

This sequence joins TRBV9 and TRBJ2-4; 7 nucleotides line up with TRBD2. This CDR3 has 18 amino acids. V was clipped by 0 bases and J by 0 bases; unmatched bases: 9. Looked up from germline, CDR1 is SGDLS and CDR2 is YYNGEE. The CDR3, as DNA: TGTGCCAGCAGCGTAGCAGGCGGGAGTCCCCTAGCCAAAAACATTCAGTACTTC. Translating gives CASSVAGGSPLAKNIQYF.

The chain recombines TRBV6-1 with TRBJ2-2; D uncertain. Trimming stripped 5 bases from V and 5 bases from J, with 12 bases between. Germline loops: CDR1 MNHNS, CDR2 SASEGT. The CDR3 is 14 amino acids. The DNA for the CDR3 is TGTGCCAGCAGTAAAGGACCGTCGACCGGGGAGCTGTTTTTT. Translated, it gives CASSKGPSTGELFF.

This clonotype has at least ten counts. In DNA, the CDR3 is TGTGCCACCAGCAGAGATTCCGTGTGGAGCAGGGACAATCAGCCCCAGCATTTT. This encodes CATSRDSVWSRDNQPQHF. The chain carries TRBV15 and TRBJ1-5, with D maybe TRBD1 (5 bases). From germline, CDR1 is LNHNV and CDR2 YYDKDF (reference sequence). The CDR3 extends over 18 amino acids. Trimming cost V 0 bases and J 3 bases, with 18 bases left between them.

This clonotype occurred many times. V gene TRBV6-2 or TRBV6-3 combines with J gene TRBJ2-2; 9 bases align to TRBD2. The ends lost 4 bases at V and 4 bases at J; junction bases unmatched: 13. The CDR3 is 18 residues long. Germline loops: CDR1 MNHEY, CDR2 SVGEGT. In DNA form, the CDR3 reads TGTGCCAGCAGTTCCACTCGGGTAGCGGGAGAGGGCACCGGGGAGCTGTTTTTT. Translated: CASSSTRVAGEGTGELFF.

Many counts were recorded for this clonotype. The chain carries TRBV11-1 and TRBJ1-1; D is unclear. CDR3 length equals 17 residues. Trimming took off 3 bases at V and 0 bases at J, with 17 bases between the two ends. Germline V lookup: CDR1 SGHAT, CDR2 FQDESV (reference sequence). The CDR3 here is CASSFSPIHTLNTEAFF. The CDR3 DNA sequence: TGTGCCAGCAGCTTCTCCCCGATCCACACCTTGAACACTGAAGCTTTCTTT.

This clonotype was detected only a few times. The chain couples TRBV2 to TRBJ2-7; tentatively, D is TRBD2 (5 bases). The germline V gene encodes CDR1 SNHLY and CDR2 FYNNEI. Trimming took 6 bases from V and 0 from J, leaving 15 bases between them. The CDR3 extends over 15 amino acids. This CDR3 reads CASSPDGGFSYEQYF. In nucleotides, the CDR3 is TGTGCCAGCAGCCCGGACGGAGGTTTCTCCTACGAGCAGTACTTC.

This clonotype was seen many times. This sequence joins TRBV13 and TRBJ2-7, with a possible D match to TRBD2 (6 bases). There are 15 residues in the CDR3. V was clipped by 2 bases and J by 1 base, with 12 bases between them. Germline-derived CDR1 and CDR2 are PRHDT and FYEKMQ (reference sequence). The CDR3 loop reads CASSLTTRRSYEQYF. For the CDR3, the DNA is TGTGCCAGCAGCTTAACGACTAGAAGGTCCTACGAGCAGTACTTC.

This clonotype was seen repeatedly, ten times or more. The rearrangement uses TRBV3-1 and TRBJ2-7; the match to TRBD1 covers 12 bases. The CDR3 runs 16 residues. Trimming cost V 0 bases and J 4 bases; bases outside gene matches: 4. Germline loops: CDR1 LGHDT, CDR2 YNNKEL (reference sequence). CDR3 DNA sequence: TGTGCCAGCAGCCAAGATGGGACAGGGGGCTTTTACGAGCAGTACTTC. Residues: CASSQDGTGGFYEQYF.

This clonotype was recorded at least ten times. The rearrangement uses TRBV9 and TRBJ2-7, with TRBD2 identical over 12 bases. The junction had 3 bases not matched to a gene; V was cut back by 0 bases and J by 5 bases. The CDR3 is 15 amino acids. The germline V gene has CDR1 SGDLS and CDR2 YYNGEE. This CDR3 reads CASSVEGLAGDEQYF. DNA of the CDR3: TGTGCCAGCAGCGTAGAGGGACTAGCGGGCGACGAGCAGTACTTC.

This clonotype was seen many times. The rearrangement uses TRBV29-1 and TRBJ2-7; D gene ambiguous. Germline V gene sequence: CDR1 SQVTM, CDR2 ANQGSEA. CDR3 length: 13 amino acids. The V gene lost 0 bases and the J gene lost 3 bases, with 9 bases spanning the gap. The DNA of the CDR3 is TGCAGCGTTGAAGACAGCTCGGACTACGAGCAGTACTTC. This translates into CSVEDSSDYEQYF.

This clonotype has a count of ten or more. The chain uses TRBV15 and TRBJ2-5; tentative D call: TRBD2 (7 bases). Germline values: CDR1 LNHNV, CDR2 YYDKDF (reference sequence). CDR3 length equals 15 residues. Trimming left V 1 base short and J 1 base short, with 10 bases between. This chain's CDR3 is CATSRGRGGQETQYF. CDR3 coding DNA: TGTGCCACCAGCAGAGGAAGGGGGGGCCAAGAGACCCAGTACTTC. Filled out from reference TRBV15 and TRBJ2-5, the complete variable domain reads DAMVIQNPRYQVTQFGKPVTLSCSQTLNHNVMYWYQQKSSQAPKLLFHYYDKDFNNEADTPDNFQSRRPNTSFCFLDIRSPGLGDTAMYLCATSRGRGGQETQYFGPGTRLLVL.

This clonotype was seen only a few times. This chain links TRBV5-1 with TRBJ2-7; perhaps D is TRBD1 or TRBD2 (5 bases each). The V end was cut by 4 bases, the J end by 2 bases, with 13 bases between. The CDR3 spans 14 residues. Germline CDR1 is SGHRS and CDR2 is YFSETQ. The CDR3 loop is CASSLGDPPYEQYF. CDR3 bases: TGCGCCAGCAGCCTCGGGGACCCTCCCTACGAGCAGTACTTC.

This clonotype appeared many times. This chain uses TRBV11-2 with TRBJ2-2; 11 bases are a match to TRBD1. Germline loops: CDR1 SGHAT, CDR2 FQNNGV. With V trimmed by 4 bases and J by 4 bases, 5 bases remained unmatched. This CDR3 is built from 16 residues. The CDR3 protein is CASSSRTGGLTGELFF. The DNA for the CDR3 is TGTGCCAGCAGCTCTCGGACAGGGGGCCTCACCGGGGAGCTGTTTTTT.

The sample holds a few counts of this clonotype. The rearrangement joins TRBV5-1 to TRBJ2-7, with D possibly TRBD1 on 6 matching bases. The CDR3 runs to 14 residues. V was pared by 5 bases and J by 2 bases, with 14 bases between. Germline CDR1 reads SGHRS; CDR2 reads YFSETQ. CDR3: CASRPGQGPYEQYF. As DNA, the CDR3 is TGCGCCAGCAGACCGGGACAAGGCCCCTACGAGCAGTACTTC.

In this sample, this clonotype turned up many times. The chain combines TRBV19 with TRBJ2-2, with TRBD1 matching over 9 bases. Germline values: CDR1 LNHDA, CDR2 SQIVND (reference sequence). V gave up 3 bases and J gave up 7 bases; unmatched junction bases: 9. The CDR3 has 16 residues. In DNA, the CDR3 is TGTGCCAGTAGTATTTCTACAGGGGGCTGGGGCGGGGAGCTGTTTTTT. Translated: CASSISTGGWGGELFF.

This clonotype was seen at least ten times. The chain recombines TRBV12-3 or TRBV12-4 with TRBJ2-7; TRBD1 matches 9 bases. The trim removed 6 bases at V and 5 bases at J, leaving 5 bases unmatched. The CDR3 has 13 amino acids. In DNA, the CDR3 is TGTGCCAGCAGCTTGGACAGGGGACACGAGCAGTACTTC. This sequence encodes CASSLDRGHEQYF.

This clonotype was counted ten times or more. This chain joins TRBV12-3 or TRBV12-4 and TRBJ1-1, with a weak D call TRBD1 (5 bases). The CDR3 runs 14 residues. V lost 5 bases and J 4 bases, leaving 14 bases between the germline ends. The CDR3 nucleotides are TGTGCCAGCAGTGCAGCAGGGACCACCACTGAAGCTTTCTTT. Translating gives CASSAAGTTTEAFF.

This clonotype was found many times. The gene calls are TRBV30 and TRBJ1-2, with a possible D match to TRBD1 (5 bases). Per germline, CDR1 GTSNPN and CDR2 SVGIG (reference sequence). V was trimmed by 5 bases and J by 2 bases, leaving 12 bases between them. The CDR3 is 13 amino acids. The CDR3 loop reads CAWSRDENYGYTF. The CDR3 DNA is TGTGCCTGGTCTCGGGACGAAAACTATGGCTACACCTTC.

A note on this clonotype: A read error may produce the germline difference seen at one junction end. This sequence joins TRBV10-3 and TRBJ1-2; D call uncertain. The CDR3 has 12 residues. Germline-derived CDR1 and CDR2 are ENHRY and SYGVKD. The CDR3 is CTISDKISGYTF. Written as DNA, the CDR3 is TGTACCATCAGTGATAAAATATCCGGCTACACCTTC.

This clonotype was counted at least ten times. The chain has TRBV25-1 and TRBJ2-5; the match to TRBD1 covers 9 bases. Germline CDR1 and CDR2: MGHDK and SYGVNS. This CDR3 has 14 amino acids. J lost 4 bases, V lost 5 bases, and 5 bases had no gene match. The CDR3 DNA reads TGTGCCAGCAGTACTACAGGGGGCCCAGAGACCCAGTACTTC. Residues: CASSTTGGPETQYF.